This T cell receptor beta chain was identified during a study of OX40 agonist ivuxolimab in advanced cancers. Turning to the overall study: Ivuxolimab was an agonistic, fully human IgG2 monoclonal antibody directed against OX40 (CD134), a costimulatory receptor. Intravenous ivuxolimab was administered to patients every 2 weeks at six dose levels: 0.01, 0.1, 0.3, 1.5, 3 and 10 mg/kg. Of the approximately 53 patients in dose escalation, 19 had hepatocellular carcinoma, around 15 had melanoma, 9 had renal cell carcinoma and 9 had head and neck cancer. The dose-escalation cohort was 82.7% male with a mean age of approximately 59 years, ranging from about 20 to 80. Patients were allowed to have had prior anti-PD-1, anti-PD-L1 or anti-CTLA-4 therapy, and more than 35% of the dose-escalation patients had been treated with checkpoint inhibitors. Three dose-escalation patients achieved partial responses, one with hepatocellular carcinoma and two with cutaneous melanoma. The purpose of peripheral TCRbeta sequencing was to test whether ivuxolimab changed TCR sequence diversity and led to clonal T-cell expansion. The paper describes the monotherapy dose-escalation part (N ≈ 49 patients) of the phase I trial of ivuxolimab.

Overall results and qualifications from the work: Low levels of normalized T-cell clonal expansion were also shown by some nonresponding patients. At doses from 0.1 to 3.0 mg/kg, clonal expansion was seen in both CD4+ and CD8+ blood T cells between baseline and week 6. In the 0.1-3.0 mg/kg groups, partial responders had among the lowest normalized peripheral clonal expansion, particularly in CD8+ T cells. On average, CD8+ T cells showed more expanded clones than CD4+ T cells after ivuxolimab. The antigen specificity of the clonally expanded peripheral T cells was not determined.

Counted from cysteine to phenylalanine, this CDR3 has 16 amino acids. Of all the DNA, just the CDR3 is kept, 48 bases in frame from base 1. CDR1 and CDR2, per the germline V gene, are MDHEN and SYDVKM. V and J are truncated by 10 bases and 3 bases respectively, leaving an intervening sequence of 24 bases. Concerning this clone itself: What this receptor recognizes is not known. The input lacks base qualities; no much larger clone sits a single base away.

The trial excluded patients who had a history of autoimmune disease or were on systemic immunosuppression. Peripheral blood for TCR sequencing was collected from all dose cohorts at baseline, on cycle 4 day 1, and on cycle 7 day 1. The samples were taken from a phase I, first-in-human, multicenter, open-label dose-escalation trial of ivuxolimab. Adults with locally advanced or metastatic head and neck squamous cell, hepatocellular, melanoma or renal cell carcinoma were enrolled in the trial. CD4+ and CD8+ T cells were sorted separately from peripheral blood before TCR sequencing. For sequencing of the TCRbeta CDR3 region, genomic DNA was extracted from the sorted cells. The immunoSEQ Assay was used for sequencing of TCRbeta CDR3 regions. As stored in TCRdb, this immuneACCESS dataset retains in-frame rearrangements with V and J assigned. A fraction of the clones does not appear; measured against another copy, unresolved V genes explain less than half of the discrepancy, and the remainder lacks a known reason. The sample table records approximately 69,000 clones; around 88% of these occur just once. The top ten hold 2.5% to 3% of the sample.

The clonotype was recovered from an adult with an advanced solid tumor such as melanoma, head and neck, liver or kidney cancer. The chain is assembled from TRBV28 and TRBJ1-2, and the D gene may be TRBD1, 5 bases matching. Sequenced here: CD4+ or CD8+ T cells sorted from blood, sampled in a trial of the OX40 agonist ivuxolimab. CDR3 sequence: CATKSGGLVVDYGYTF. The DNA is TGTGCCACCAAGTCCGGGGGTCTCGTAGTGGACTATGGCTACACCTTC.